This paragraph reports one TCR beta chain. This sample was taken from a study of blood T cell repertoires in COVID-19. Overall study context: From T cells, B-cell-depleted T cells, or PBMCs came the material, which was cDNA or gDNA.

The CDR3 runs 16 residues. The germline V gene has CDR1 SGHNT and CDR2 YYREEE (reference sequence). J lost 5 bases, V lost 0 bases, and 4 bases had no gene match. The authors' processing: Amplification of reference gene primers provided the estimated nucleated cell counts. Sequencing was performed with immunoSEQ multiplex PCR; in TCRdb, only in-frame clones are kept and a portion is missing. V and J calls and clone size follow that table, whereas D and trimming were derived from the DNA. This sample carries fewer than 85,000 clones, 75% to 80% of them seen once, and the ten largest clones take under 2.5%.

This receptor was identified in a man aged 65 to 85 with COVID-19, enrolled during active disease. Material for sequencing was peripheral blood. The rearrangement uses TRBV5-4 and TRBJ2-2; TRBD2 matches 10 bases. The CDR3 protein is CASSLGLAGETGELFF. CDR3 bases: TGTGCCAGCAGCTTGGGTCTAGCGGGAGAGACCGGGGAGCTGTTTTTT.